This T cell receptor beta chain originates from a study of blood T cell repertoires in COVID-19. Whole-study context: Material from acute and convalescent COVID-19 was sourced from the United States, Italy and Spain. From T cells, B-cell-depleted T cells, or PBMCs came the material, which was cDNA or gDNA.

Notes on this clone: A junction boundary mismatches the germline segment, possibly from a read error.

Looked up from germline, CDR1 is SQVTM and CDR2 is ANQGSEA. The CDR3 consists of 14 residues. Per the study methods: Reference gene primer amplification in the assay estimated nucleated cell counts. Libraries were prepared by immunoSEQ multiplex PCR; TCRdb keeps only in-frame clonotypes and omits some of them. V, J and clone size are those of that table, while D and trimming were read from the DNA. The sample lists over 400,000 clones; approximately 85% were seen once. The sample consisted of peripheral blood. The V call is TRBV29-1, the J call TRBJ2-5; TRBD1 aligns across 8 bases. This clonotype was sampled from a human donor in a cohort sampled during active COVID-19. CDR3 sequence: CSVVLDRVRRGMDF. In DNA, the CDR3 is TGCAGCGTCGTATTGGACAGGGTCCGGAGAGGGATGGACTTC.